The rows below give T cell receptor beta chains drawn from one sample of a study of shared clonotypes between healthy human individuals. Using immunoSEQ multiplex PCR, the repertoire was profiled, and TCRdb retains in-frame clones only, with some absent. The data show some 1.4 million clones, with approximately 96% seen just once and more than 0.9% held by the top ten. The sample consisted of naive CD4+ T cells sorted from blood. These receptors were taken from a man aged 30 to 45 in good health. Each CDR3 is given with its conserved first and last residue. A D gene is named only where the DNA matches it firmly. For some rows the clone size is stated as once, few or many, or as a class when expanded; others skip it.

TRBV13	TRBJ2-7	.	.	TGTGCCAGCAGCTTAGCACAGGACGCCTACGAGCAGTACTTC	CASSLAQDAYEQYF
TRBV25-1	TRBJ2-2	.	.	TGTGCCAGCACCACGAACACCGGGGAGCTGTTTTTT	CASTTNTGELFF
TRBV7-9	TRBJ1-1	.	.	TGTGCCAGCAGCTTAGGGCAGGGGAGGGGTAGAGCTTTCTTT	CASSLGQGRGRAFF
TRBV19	TRBJ2-7	.	.	TGTGCCAGTAGTATACAAGTGTTAACCCCCACCTCCGAGCAGTACTTC	CASSIQVLTPTSEQYF
TRBV7-7	TRBJ2-7	.	.	TGTGCTAGCAGCCCTGGGACCGACAGAGCCTACGAGCAGTACTTC	CASSPGTDRAYEQYF
TRBV6-5	TRBJ1-1	.	.	TGTGCCAGCAGTTCTGGTGGACAGCGGACTGAAGCTTTCTTT	CASSSGGQRTEAFF
TRBV9	TRBJ2-2	TRBD2	.	TGTGCCAGCAGCGTAGTGGCGGGAGGGAACACCGGGGAGCTGTTTTTT	CASSVVAGGNTGELFF
TRBV5-1	TRBJ1-1	.	.	TGCGCCAGCAGCTCCCCAGGGAAAGGGGACACTGAAGCTTTCTTT	CASSSPGKGDTEAFF
TRBV28	TRBJ2-5	TRBD1	.	TGTGCCAGCAGTTCTAACAGGGGGCCCGGGAGTCTTGGAGAGACCCAGTACTTC	CASSSNRGPGSLGETQYF
TRBV29-1	TRBJ2-5	.	.	TGCAGCGTTGAGCTCGGGGTAGAGACCCAGTACTTC	CSVELGVETQYF
TRBV7-2	TRBJ1-3	.	once	TGTGCCAGCAGCCCCCGAGGCTCTGGAAACACCATATATTTT	CASSPRGSGNTIYF
TRBV5-1	TRBJ2-5	.	once	TGCGCCAGCAGCTCACGATCTGGGGGCTACTCCCAAGAGACCCAGTACTTC	CASSSRSGGYSQETQYF
TRBV7-2	TRBJ1-5	TRBD1	.	TGTGCCAGCAGCTTAGAGGGACAGGGACATCAGCCCCAGCATTTT	CASSLEGQGHQPQHF
TRBV5-8	TRBJ2-1	TRBD1	.	TGTGCCAGCAGCCACCCGACAGGGCCAGCCTACAATGAGCAGTTCTTC	CASSHPTGPAYNEQFF
TRBV10-2	TRBJ1-2	.	.	TGCGCCAGCAGTGCCGGGGTAAATGGCTACACCTTC	CASSAGVNGYTF
TRBV20-1	TRBJ1-1	TRBD1	.	TGCAGTGCTAGCTCGGACAGGGGTGCTTTCTTT	CSASSDRGAFF
TRBV28	TRBJ2-1	.	.	TGTGCCAGCAGTTTATTTCTACTTAGGGATGAGCAGTTCTTC	CASSLFLLRDEQFF
TRBV7-9	TRBJ2-1	TRBD1	.	TGTGCCAGCAGCCAATTTATCGGGACAGGGAGTAATGAGCAGTTCTTC	CASSQFIGTGSNEQFF
TRBV11-3	TRBJ2-3	TRBD2	.	TGTGCCAGCAGCTTAGGTGTAGCGGGGGGCACAGATACGCAGTATTTT	CASSLGVAGGTDTQYF
TRBV5-1	TRBJ2-6	TRBD1	.	TGCGCCAGCAGCCCCAGGGGACAGGGGGCCTCTGGGGCCAACGTCCTGACTTTC	CASSPRGQGASGANVLTF
TRBV13	TRBJ2-6	.	.	TGTGCCAGCAGCCCCGGGTTGTGGCGCTCTGGGGCCAACGTCCTGACTTTC	CASSPGLWRSGANVLTF
TRBV9	TRBJ1-1	TRBD1	.	TGTGCCAGCAGCCCAGGGGGGGGTGAAGCTTTCTTT	CASSPGGGEAFF
TRBV19	TRBJ2-3	TRBD2	.	TGTGCCAGTAGTCCTAGCGGGCCAGGGGATACGCAGTATTTT	CASSPSGPGDTQYF
TRBV6-4	TRBJ2-5	.	.	TGTGCCAGCAGTTTACGGTCTGGAGAGACCCAGTACTTC	CASSLRSGETQYF
TRBV19	TRBJ1-5	.	.	TGTGCCACAAATGGCCCGCGCGGGAATCAGCCCCAGCATTTT	CATNGPRGNQPQHF
TRBV11-2	TRBJ1-4	.	.	TGTGCCAGCAGCCCAGGAGGGGATCGTTATGAAAAACTGTTTTTT	CASSPGGDRYEKLFF
TRBV12-5	TRBJ2-1	.	.	TGTGCTAGTGGTTTGAGCAGGGAGGTCAACAATGAGCAGTTCTTC	CASGLSREVNNEQFF
TRBV5-1	TRBJ1-2	TRBD1	.	TGCGCCAGCAGCCCGGACAGGAGCTATGGCTACACCTTC	CASSPDRSYGYTF
TRBV9	TRBJ2-5	.	.	TGTGCCAGCAGCGGGAGTTTGGAGACCCAGTACTTC	CASSGSLETQYF
TRBV5-4	TRBJ2-3	.	few	TGTGCCAGCAGCTCATACACAGATACGCAGTATTTT	CASSSYTDTQYF
TRBV6-1	TRBJ1-5	.	.	TGTGCCAGCAGTGGCGGAGATAGCAATCAGCCCCAGCATTTT	CASSGGDSNQPQHF
TRBV30	TRBJ2-5	TRBD2	.	TGTGCCTTGGGGCTAGCGGGAGGGGAGACCCAGTACTTC	CALGLAGGETQYF
TRBV28	TRBJ2-2	TRBD2	.	TGTGCCAGCAACGAGGGCGGGAGCACCGGGGAGCTGTTTTTT	CASNEGGSTGELFF
TRBV28	TRBJ2-1	TRBD2	.	TGTGCCAGCCCCCCCTTAGCGGGAGGCCAACAGGGCCGATACAATGAGCAGTTCTTC	CASPPLAGGQQGRYNEQFF
TRBV5-6	TRBJ2-7	.	.	TGTGCCAGCAGCTCCCGACAGGCCACCTTTGAGCAGTACTTC	CASSSRQATFEQYF
TRBV7-6	TRBJ2-5	TRBD2	.	TGTGCCAGCAGCCAAGGGCTTGGTAGCGGGATTCAAGAGACCCAGTACTTC	CASSQGLGSGIQETQYF
TRBV11-2	TRBJ2-7	.	.	TGTGCCAGCAGCTTAGTCGGTGGGGGCTTACCCCAAGGCGAGCAGTACTTC	CASSLVGGGLPQGEQYF
TRBV11-2	TRBJ1-1	.	.	TGTGCCAGCAGCCAGATGGGTGACGGGGCTTTCTTT	CASSQMGDGAFF
TRBV5-1	TRBJ2-1	.	once	TGCGCCAGCAGCAACGGACAGAACTACAATGAGCAGTTCTTC	CASSNGQNYNEQFF
TRBV11-1	TRBJ2-1	TRBD2	.	TGTGCCAGCAGCCACCGCGTCCTAGCGGGGGGGCAGTTCTTC	CASSHRVLAGGQFF
TRBV28	TRBJ2-7	.	.	TGTGCCAGCAGTTTACCCATGACACAGAACTACGAGCAGTACTTC	CASSLPMTQNYEQYF
TRBV4-2	TRBJ1-1	TRBD1	.	TGTGCCAGCAGCCAAGTCTCCGGGACAGATGAAGCTTTCTTT	CASSQVSGTDEAFF
TRBV19	TRBJ1-5	TRBD1	.	TGTGCCAGTTCCGACAGGGCTCAGCCCCAGCATTTT	CASSDRAQPQHF
TRBV5-6	TRBJ2-1	.	.	TGTGCCAGCAGCTTGGTTGGGCCTATTAACAATGAGCAGTTCTTC	CASSLVGPINNEQFF